Listed here is a single T cell receptor beta chain. The table came from immunoSEQ multiplex PCR; TCRdb's copy has only in-frame clones and leaves some out. The sample has roughly 61,000 clones; roughly 90% are singletons. This sample is drawn from a study of blood T cell repertoires in COVID-19. Study background: Sources were T cells, B-cell-depleted T cells, or PBMCs; the material itself was cDNA or gDNA.

Germline CDR1 and CDR2: KGHSH and LQKENI. The CDR3 runs 16 residues. With 3 bases removed from V and 4 bases from J, the gap between germline ends came to 17 bases. The sample taken for sequencing was peripheral blood. The chain recombines TRBV18 with TRBJ2-3; maybe TRBD2 (6 bases). The sequence derives from a man older than 75 with acute or convalescent COVID-19. CDR3 DNA: TGTGCCAGCTCACCTTTTTCAGTGACTAGTTCAGATACGCAGTATTTT. Translating it yields CASSPFSVTSSDTQYF.